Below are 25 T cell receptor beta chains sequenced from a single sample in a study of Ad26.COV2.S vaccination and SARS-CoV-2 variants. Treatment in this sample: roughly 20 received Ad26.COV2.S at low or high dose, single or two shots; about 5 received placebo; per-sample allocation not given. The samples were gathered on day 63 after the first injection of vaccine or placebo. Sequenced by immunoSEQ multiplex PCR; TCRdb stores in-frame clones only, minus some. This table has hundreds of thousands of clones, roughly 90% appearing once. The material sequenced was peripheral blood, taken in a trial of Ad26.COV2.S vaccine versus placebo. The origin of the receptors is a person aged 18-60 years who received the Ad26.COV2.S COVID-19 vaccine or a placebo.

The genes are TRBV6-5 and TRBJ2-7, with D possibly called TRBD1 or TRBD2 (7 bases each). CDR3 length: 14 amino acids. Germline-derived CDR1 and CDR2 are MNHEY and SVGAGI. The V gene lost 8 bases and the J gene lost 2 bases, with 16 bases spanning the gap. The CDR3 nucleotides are TGTGCCAGCGGGGGGGAGGGGGCCCCCTACGAGCAGTACTTC. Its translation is CASGGEGAPYEQYF.

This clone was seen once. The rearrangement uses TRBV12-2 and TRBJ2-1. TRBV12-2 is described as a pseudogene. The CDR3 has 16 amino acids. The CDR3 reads CASRLEVLGGDNEQFF. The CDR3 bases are TGTGCAAGTCGCTTAGAGGTCCTAGGTGGGGACAATGAGCAGTTCTTC.

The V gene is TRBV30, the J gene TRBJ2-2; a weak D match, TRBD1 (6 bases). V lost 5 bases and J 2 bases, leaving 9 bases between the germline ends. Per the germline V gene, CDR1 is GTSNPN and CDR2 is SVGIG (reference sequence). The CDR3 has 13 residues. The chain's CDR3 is CAWGGHNTGELFF. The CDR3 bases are TGTGCCTGGGGGGGACATAACACCGGGGAGCTGTTTTTT.

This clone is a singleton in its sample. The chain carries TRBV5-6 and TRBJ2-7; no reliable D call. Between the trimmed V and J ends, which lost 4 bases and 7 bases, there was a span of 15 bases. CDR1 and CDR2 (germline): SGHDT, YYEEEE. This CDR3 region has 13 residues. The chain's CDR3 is CASSTPGVGEQYF. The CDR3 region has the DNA TGTGCCAGCAGCACTCCGGGCGTAGGGGAGCAGTACTTC.

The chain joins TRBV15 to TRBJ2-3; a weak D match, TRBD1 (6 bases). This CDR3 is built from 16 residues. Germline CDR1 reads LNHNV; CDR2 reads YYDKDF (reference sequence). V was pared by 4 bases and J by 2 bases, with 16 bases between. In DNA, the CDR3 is TGTGCCACCAGCAATTACAGGGTGGGGTACACAGATACGCAGTATTTT. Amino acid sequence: CATSNYRVGYTDTQYF.

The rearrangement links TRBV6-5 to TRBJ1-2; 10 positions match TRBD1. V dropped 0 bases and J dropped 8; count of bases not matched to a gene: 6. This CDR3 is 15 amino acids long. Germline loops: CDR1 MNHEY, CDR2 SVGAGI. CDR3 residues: CASSYSDRGHGGYTF. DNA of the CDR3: TGTGCCAGCAGTTACTCCGACAGGGGGCATGGAGGCTACACCTTC.

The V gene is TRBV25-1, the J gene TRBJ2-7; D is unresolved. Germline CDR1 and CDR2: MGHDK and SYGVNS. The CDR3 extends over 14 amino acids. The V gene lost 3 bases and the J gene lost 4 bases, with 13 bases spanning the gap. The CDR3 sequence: CASSEGYRPYEQYF. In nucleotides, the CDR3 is TGTGCCAGCAGTGAGGGGTATAGGCCTTACGAGCAGTACTTC.

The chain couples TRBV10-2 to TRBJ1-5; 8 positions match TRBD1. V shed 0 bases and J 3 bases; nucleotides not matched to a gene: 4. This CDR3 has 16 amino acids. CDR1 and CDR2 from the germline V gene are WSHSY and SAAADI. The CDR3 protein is CASSESGRGHNQPQHF. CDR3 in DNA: TGCGCCAGCAGTGAGTCAGGCAGGGGGCACAATCAGCCCCAGCATTTT.

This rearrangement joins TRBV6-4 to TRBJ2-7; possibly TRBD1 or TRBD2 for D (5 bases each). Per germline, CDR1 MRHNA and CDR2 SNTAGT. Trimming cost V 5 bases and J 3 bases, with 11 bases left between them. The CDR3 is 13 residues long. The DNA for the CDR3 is TGTGCCAGCAGTAAGGGACCAGGCTACGAGCAGTACTTC. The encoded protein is CASSKGPGYEQYF.

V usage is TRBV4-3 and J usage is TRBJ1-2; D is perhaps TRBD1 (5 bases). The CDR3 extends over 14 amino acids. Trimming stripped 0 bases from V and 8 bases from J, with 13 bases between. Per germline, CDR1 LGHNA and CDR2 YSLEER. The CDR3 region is CASSQETGLGGYTF. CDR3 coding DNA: TGCGCCAGCAGCCAAGAAACGGGGCTCGGGGGCTACACCTTC.

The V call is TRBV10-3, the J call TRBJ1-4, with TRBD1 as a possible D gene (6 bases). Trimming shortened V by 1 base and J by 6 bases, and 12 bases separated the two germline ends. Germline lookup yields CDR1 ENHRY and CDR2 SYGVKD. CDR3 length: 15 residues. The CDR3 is CAISEYTGPDEKLFF. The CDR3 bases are TGTGCCATCAGTGAGTATACAGGGCCGGATGAAAAACTGTTTTTT.

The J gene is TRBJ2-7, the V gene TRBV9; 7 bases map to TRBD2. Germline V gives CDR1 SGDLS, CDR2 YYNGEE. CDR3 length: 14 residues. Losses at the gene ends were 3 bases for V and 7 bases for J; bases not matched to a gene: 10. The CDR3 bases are TGTGCCAGCAGCGATCGACTAGCCGGAGGGGAGCAGTACTTC. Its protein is CASSDRLAGGEQYF.

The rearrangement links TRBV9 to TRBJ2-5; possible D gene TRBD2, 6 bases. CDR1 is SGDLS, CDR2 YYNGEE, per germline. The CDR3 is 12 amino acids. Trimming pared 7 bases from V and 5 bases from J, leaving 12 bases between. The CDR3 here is CASGDAGETQYF. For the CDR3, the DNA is TGTGCCAGCGGAGATGCGGGGGAGACCCAGTACTTC.

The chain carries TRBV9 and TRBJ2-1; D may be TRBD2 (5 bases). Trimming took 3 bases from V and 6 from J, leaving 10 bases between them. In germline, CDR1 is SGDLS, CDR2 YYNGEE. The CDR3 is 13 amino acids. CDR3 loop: CASSAYRGNEQFF. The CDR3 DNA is TGTGCCAGCAGCGCCTACCGGGGCAATGAGCAGTTCTTC. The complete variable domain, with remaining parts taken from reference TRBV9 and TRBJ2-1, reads DSGVTQTPKHLITATGQRVTLRCSPRSGDLSVYWYQQSLDQGLQFLIQYYNGEERAKGNILERFSAQQFPDLHSELNLSSLELGDSALYFCASSAYRGNEQFFGPGTRLTVL.

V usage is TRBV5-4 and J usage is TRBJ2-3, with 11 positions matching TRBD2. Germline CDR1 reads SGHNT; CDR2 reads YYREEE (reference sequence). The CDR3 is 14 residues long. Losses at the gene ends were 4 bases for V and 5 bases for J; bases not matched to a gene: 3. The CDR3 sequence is CASSPSGGLDTQYF. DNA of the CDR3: TGTGCCAGCAGCCCTAGCGGGGGGCTAGATACGCAGTATTTT. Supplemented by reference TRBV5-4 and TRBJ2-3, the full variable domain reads ETGVTQSPTHLIKTRGQQVTLRCSSQSGHNTVSWYQQALGQGPQFIFQYYREEENGRGNFPPRFSGLQFPNYSSELNVNALELDDSALYLCASSPSGGLDTQYFGPGTRLTVL.

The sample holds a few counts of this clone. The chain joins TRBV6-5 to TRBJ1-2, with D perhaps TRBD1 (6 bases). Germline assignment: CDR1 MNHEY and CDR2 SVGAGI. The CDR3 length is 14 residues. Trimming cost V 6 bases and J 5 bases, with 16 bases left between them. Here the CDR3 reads CASRRTERVYGYTF. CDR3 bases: TGTGCCAGCAGAAGGACAGAGAGGGTGTATGGCTACACCTTC.

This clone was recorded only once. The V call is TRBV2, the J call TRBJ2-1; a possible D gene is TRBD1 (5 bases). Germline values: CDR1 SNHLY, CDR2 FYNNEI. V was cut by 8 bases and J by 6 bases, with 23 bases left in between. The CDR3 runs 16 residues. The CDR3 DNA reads TGTGCCAGCCCCTTAAGGGAACAGGCGGCCCCCAATGAGCAGTTCTTC. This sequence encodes CASPLREQAAPNEQFF.

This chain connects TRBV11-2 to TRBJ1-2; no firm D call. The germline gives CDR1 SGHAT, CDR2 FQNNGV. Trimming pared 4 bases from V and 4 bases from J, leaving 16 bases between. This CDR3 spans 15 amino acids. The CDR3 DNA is TGTGCCAGCAGCTCTACTATCGGGGTCGGCTATGGCTACACCTTC. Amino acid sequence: CASSSTIGVGYGYTF.

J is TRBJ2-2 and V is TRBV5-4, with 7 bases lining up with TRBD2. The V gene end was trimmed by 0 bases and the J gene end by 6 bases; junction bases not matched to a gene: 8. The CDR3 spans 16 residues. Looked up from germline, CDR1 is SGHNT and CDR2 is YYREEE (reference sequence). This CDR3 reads CASSLGLGGTAGELFF. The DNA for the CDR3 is TGTGCCAGCAGCTTGGGATTGGGGGGGACGGCCGGGGAGCTGTTTTTT.

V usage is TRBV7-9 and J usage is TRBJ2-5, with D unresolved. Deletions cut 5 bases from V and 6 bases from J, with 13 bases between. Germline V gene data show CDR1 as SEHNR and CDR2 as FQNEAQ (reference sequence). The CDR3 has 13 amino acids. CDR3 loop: CASSLSYYQTQYF. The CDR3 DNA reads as TGTGCCAGCAGCCTCAGCTACTACCAGACCCAGTACTTC.

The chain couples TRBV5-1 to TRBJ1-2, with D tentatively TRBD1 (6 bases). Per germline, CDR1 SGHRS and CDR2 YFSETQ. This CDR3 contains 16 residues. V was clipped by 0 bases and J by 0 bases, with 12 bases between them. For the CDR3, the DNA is TGCGCCAGCAGCTTGGATGCAGGGGAGGCTAACTATGGCTACACCTTC. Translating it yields CASSLDAGEANYGYTF.

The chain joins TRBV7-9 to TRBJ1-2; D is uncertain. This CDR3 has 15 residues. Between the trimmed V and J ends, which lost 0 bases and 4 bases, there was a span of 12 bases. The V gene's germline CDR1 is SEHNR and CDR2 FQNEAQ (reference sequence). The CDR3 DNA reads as TGTGCCAGCAGCTTAGCGGGCAGAATACCCTATGGCTACACCTTC. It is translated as CASSLAGRIPYGYTF.

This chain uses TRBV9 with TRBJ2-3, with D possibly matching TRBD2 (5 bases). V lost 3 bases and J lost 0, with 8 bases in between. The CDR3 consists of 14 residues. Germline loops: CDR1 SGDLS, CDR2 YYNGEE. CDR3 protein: CASSAGLSTDTQYF. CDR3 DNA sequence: TGTGCCAGCAGCGCCGGACTCAGCACAGATACGCAGTATTTT.

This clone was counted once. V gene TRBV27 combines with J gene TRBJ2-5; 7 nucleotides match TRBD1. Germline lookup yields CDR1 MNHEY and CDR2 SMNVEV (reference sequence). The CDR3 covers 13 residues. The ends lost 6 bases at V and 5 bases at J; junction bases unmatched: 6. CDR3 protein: CASSLGGGETQYF. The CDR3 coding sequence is TGTGCCAGCAGCTTAGGGGGCGGCGAGACCCAGTACTTC.

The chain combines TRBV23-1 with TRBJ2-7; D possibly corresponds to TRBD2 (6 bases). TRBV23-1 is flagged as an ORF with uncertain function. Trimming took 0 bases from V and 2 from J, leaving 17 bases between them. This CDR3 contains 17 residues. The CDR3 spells CASSQSGDSLYPYEQYF. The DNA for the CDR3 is TGCGCCAGCAGTCAATCGGGGGACTCTCTTTACCCCTACGAGCAGTACTTC.